This T cell receptor beta chain was recovered during a study of CD8 T cells in ankylosing spondylitis. Study results and limitations: Several of the motif variants were reported before in synovial fluid and blood from reactive arthritis. A motif of 7 to 9 highly homologous TCR beta variants was seen as apparently characteristic of ankylosing spondylitis blood. Clones linked to the disease showed a CD8+ phenotype. They occurred at relatively low frequencies in peripheral blood.

As regards this clonotype: The antigen remains undetermined.

The CDR3 is 14 residues long. Germline loops: CDR1 SGHRS, CDR2 YFSETQ. The ends were cut back, 2 bases at V and 2 bases at J, with 10 bases in the middle. A single record per CDR3 protein comes from TCRdb applying MiXCR to the 5' RACE reads. The table lists roughly 190,000 distinct CDR3 sequences, around 13% of them singletons, with about 15% in the top ten. Sequencing used blood, either unsorted or a sorted T cell fraction (not recorded which). V and J are TRBV5-1 and TRBJ1-2, with a tentative D call TRBD1 (5 bases). The receptor's source is a male donor with ankylosing spondylitis or in good health (not recorded which). The CDR3 is CASSLYGTNYGYTF. The DNA for the CDR3 is TGCGCCAGCAGCTTATACGGGACGAACTATGGCTACACCTTC.